What follows describes a single T cell receptor beta chain. Its antigen is currently unknown. CDR3 length equals 12 residues. CDR1 and CDR2 from the germline V gene are SQVTM and ANQGSEA. V shed 4 bases and J shed 4 bases, with 10 bases lying between them. The data are from a study of T cell repertoires in cytomegalovirus infection. Study context: CMV infection plus the matching HLA type was flagged by public TCR beta signatures. General study findings and limits: Frequencies of public TCR beta families were cumulated, and this identified carriers of CMV plus the relevant HLA. In two of eight donors, the top clonotype was HLA-C-restricted CMV-specific.

TCRdb reprocessed the reads with MiXCR, giving one entry per CDR3 protein. The sample yields about 920,000 distinct CDR3 sequences, more than 25% seen once. Here the sequenced sample was cultured CD8+ T cells from PBMCs, taken from culture after CMV antigen stimulation. The rearrangement joins TRBV29-1 to TRBJ1-1, with a tentative D call TRBD1 (5 bases). The sequence was obtained from a human donor in good health (CMV status not recorded). Some clones in this sample may be carry-over from other donors' samples. This CDR3 is CSVGGGTTEAFF. For the CDR3, the DNA is TGCAGCGTTGGTGGGGGTACCACTGAAGCTTTCTTT.